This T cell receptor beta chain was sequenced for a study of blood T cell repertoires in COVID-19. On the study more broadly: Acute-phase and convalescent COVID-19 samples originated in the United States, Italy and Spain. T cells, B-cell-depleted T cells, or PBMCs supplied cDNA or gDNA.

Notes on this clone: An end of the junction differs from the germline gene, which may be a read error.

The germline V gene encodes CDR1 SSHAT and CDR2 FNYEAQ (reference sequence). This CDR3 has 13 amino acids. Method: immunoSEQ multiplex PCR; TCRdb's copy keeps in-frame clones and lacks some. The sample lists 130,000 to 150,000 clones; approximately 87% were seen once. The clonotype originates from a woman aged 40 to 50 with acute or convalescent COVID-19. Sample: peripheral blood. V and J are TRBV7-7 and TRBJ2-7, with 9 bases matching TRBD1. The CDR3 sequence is CASSFDRGSEQYF. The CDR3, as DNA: TGTGCTAGCAGCTTTGACAGGGGGAGCGAGCAGTACTTC.